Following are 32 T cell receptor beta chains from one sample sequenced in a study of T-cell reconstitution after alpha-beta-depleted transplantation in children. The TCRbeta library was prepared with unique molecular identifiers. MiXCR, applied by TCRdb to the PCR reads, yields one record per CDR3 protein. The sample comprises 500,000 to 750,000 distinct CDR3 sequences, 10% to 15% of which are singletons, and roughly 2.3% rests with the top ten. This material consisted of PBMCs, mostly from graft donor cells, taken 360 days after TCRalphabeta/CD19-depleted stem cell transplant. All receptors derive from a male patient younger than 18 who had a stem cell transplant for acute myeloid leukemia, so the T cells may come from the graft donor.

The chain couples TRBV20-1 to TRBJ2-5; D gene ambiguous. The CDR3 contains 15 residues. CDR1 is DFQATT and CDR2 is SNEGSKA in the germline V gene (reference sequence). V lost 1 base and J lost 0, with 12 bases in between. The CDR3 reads CSARGSRPYQETQYF. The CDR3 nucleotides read TGCAGTGCTAGAGGGTCCCGACCGTACCAAGAGACCCAGTACTTC.

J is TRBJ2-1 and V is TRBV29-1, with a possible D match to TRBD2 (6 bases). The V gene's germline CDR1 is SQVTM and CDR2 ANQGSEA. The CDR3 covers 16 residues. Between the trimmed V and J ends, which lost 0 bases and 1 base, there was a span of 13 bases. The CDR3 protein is CSVEDLPGTSYNEQFF. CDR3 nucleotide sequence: TGCAGCGTTGAAGACCTCCCCGGGACTTCCTACAATGAGCAGTTCTTC.

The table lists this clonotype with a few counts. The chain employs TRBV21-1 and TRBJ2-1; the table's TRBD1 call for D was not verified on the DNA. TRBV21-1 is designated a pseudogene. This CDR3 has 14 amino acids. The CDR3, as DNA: TGTGCCAGCGAAAGACTAGAAGGGGCACGGGAGCAGTTCTTC. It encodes CASERLEGAREQFF.

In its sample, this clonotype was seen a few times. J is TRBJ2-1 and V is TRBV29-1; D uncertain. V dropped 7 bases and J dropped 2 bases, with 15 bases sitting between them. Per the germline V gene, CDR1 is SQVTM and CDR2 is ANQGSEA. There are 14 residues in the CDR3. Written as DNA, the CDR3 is TGCAGCGGTGCGGTTCCCCGTCCCTACAATGAGCAGTTCTTC. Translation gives CSGAVPRPYNEQFF.

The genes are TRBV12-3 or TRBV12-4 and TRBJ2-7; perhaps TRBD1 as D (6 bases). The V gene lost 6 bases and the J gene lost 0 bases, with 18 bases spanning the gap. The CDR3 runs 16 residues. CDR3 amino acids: CASSRHGQLSSYEQYF. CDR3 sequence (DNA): TGTGCCAGCAGCCGTCACGGACAGTTGAGCTCCTACGAGCAGTACTTC.

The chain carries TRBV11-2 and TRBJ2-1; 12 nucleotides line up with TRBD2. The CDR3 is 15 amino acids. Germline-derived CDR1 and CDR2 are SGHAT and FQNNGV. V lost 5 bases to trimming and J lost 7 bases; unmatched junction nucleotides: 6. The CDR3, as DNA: TGTGCCAGCAGCCGACTAGCGGGAGCTTGGAATGAGCAGTTCTTC. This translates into CASSRLAGAWNEQFF.

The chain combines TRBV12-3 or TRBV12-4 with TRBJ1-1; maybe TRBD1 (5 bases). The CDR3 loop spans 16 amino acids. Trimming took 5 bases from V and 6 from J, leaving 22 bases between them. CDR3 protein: CASSPLSSGGDAEAFF. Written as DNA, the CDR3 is TGTGCCAGCAGTCCCCTTTCTTCGGGCGGGGACGCTGAAGCTTTCTTT.

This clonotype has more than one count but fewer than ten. The CDR3 reads CAKKIRSTDTQYF. The CDR3 DNA sequence: TGTGCCAAGAAGATCCGATCCACAGATACGCAGTATTTT. The chain combines TRBV2 with TRBJ2-3; D gene unclear. Per germline, CDR1 SNHLY and CDR2 FYNNEI. This CDR3 has 13 residues. Trimming left V 10 bases short and J 2 bases short, with 13 bases between.

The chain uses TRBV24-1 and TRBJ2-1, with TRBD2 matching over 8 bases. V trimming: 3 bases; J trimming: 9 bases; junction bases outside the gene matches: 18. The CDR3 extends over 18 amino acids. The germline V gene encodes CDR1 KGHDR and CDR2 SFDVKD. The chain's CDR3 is CATSDPPGGSRGGSEQFF. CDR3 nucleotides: TGTGCCACCAGTGATCCTCCCGGTGGGTCCCGGGGGGGAAGTGAGCAGTTCTTC.

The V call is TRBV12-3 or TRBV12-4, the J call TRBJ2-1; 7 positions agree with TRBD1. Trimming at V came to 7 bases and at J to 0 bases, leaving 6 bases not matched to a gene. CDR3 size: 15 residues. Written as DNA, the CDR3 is TGTGCCAGCACCACGGACAGGAGCTCCTACAATGAGCAGTTCTTC. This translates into CASTTDRSSYNEQFF.

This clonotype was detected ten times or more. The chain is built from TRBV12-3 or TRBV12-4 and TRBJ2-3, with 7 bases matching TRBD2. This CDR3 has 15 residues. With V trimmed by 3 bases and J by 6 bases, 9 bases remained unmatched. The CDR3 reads CASSFAGGRGDTQYF. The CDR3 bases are TGTGCCAGCAGTTTCGCAGGCGGGAGAGGGGATACGCAGTATTTT.

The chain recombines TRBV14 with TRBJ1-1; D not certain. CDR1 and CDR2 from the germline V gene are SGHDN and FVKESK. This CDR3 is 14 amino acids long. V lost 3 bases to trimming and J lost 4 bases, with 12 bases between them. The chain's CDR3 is CASSQAVGGTEAFF. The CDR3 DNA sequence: TGTGCCAGCAGCCAGGCGGTGGGTGGCACTGAAGCTTTCTTT.

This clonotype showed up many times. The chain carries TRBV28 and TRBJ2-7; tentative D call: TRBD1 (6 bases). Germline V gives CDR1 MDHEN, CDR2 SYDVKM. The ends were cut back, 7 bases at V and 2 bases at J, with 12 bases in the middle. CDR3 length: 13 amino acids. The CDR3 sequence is CASKLTGTYEQYF. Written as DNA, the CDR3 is TGTGCCAGCAAACTGACAGGAACCTACGAGCAGTACTTC.

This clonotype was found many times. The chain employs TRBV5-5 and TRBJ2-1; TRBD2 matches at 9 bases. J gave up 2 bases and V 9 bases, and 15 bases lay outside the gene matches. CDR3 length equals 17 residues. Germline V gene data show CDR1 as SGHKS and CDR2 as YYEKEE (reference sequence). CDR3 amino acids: CANPRISLAGTYNEQFF. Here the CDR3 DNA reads TGTGCCAATCCGAGGATATCCCTAGCGGGAACCTACAATGAGCAGTTCTTC.

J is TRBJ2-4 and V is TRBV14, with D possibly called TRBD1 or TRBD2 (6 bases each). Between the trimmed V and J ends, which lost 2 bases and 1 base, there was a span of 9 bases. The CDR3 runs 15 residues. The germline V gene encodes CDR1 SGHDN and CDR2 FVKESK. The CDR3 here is CASSQWGAAKNIQYF. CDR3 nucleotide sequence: TGTGCCAGCAGCCAATGGGGGGCGGCCAAAAACATTCAGTACTTC.

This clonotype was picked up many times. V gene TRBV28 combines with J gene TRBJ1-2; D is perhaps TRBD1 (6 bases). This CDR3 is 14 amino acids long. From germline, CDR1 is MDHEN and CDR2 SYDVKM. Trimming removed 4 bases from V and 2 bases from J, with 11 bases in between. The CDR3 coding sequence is TGTGCCAGCAGTTCAGGACAGAAAAACTATGGCTACACCTTC. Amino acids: CASSSGQKNYGYTF.

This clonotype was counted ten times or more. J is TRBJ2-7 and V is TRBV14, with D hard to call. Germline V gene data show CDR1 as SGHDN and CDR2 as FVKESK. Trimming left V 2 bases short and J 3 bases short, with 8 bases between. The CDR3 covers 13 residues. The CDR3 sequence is CASSQFILYEQYF. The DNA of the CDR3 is TGTGCCAGCAGCCAATTCATCCTCTACGAGCAGTACTTC.

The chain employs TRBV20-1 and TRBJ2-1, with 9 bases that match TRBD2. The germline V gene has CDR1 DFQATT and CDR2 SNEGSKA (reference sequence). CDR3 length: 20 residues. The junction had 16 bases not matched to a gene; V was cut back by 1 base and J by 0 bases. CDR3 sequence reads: CSARGPFVVAGVLSYNEQFF. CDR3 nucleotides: TGCAGTGCTAGAGGCCCTTTCGTGGTAGCGGGAGTACTCTCCTACAATGAGCAGTTCTTC.

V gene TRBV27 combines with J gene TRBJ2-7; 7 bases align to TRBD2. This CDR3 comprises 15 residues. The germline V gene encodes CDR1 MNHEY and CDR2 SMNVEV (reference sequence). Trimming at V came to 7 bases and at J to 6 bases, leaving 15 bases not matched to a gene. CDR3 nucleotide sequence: TGTGCCAGCACACGAACGCGAGCGGGAAAACTCGAGCAGTACTTC. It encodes CASTRTRAGKLEQYF.

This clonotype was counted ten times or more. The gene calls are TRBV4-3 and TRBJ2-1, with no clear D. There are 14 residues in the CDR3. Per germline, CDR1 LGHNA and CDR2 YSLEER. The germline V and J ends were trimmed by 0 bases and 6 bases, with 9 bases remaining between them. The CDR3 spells CASSQEALSNEQFF. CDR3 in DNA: TGCGCCAGCAGCCAAGAGGCCCTCTCCAATGAGCAGTTCTTC.

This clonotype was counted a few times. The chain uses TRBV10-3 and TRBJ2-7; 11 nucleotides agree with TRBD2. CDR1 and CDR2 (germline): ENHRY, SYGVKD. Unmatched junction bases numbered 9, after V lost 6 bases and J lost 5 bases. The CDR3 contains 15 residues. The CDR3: CAIRDTSGSGHEQYF. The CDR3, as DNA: TGTGCCATCAGGGATACTAGCGGGAGTGGCCACGAGCAGTACTTC.

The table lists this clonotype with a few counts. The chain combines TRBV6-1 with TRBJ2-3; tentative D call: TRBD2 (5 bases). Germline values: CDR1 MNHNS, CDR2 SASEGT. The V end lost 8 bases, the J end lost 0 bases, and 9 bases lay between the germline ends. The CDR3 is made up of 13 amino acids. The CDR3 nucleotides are TGTGCCAGCGGCCGCGGGAGCACAGATACGCAGTATTTT. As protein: CASGRGSTDTQYF.

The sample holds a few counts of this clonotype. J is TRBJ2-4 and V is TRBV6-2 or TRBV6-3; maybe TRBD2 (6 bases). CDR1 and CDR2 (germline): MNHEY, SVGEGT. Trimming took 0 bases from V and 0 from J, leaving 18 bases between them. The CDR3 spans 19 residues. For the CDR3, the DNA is TGTGCCAGCAGTTACTCGAAGGTTCGTAGCGGACCAGCCAAAAACATTCAGTACTTC. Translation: CASSYSKVRSGPAKNIQYF.

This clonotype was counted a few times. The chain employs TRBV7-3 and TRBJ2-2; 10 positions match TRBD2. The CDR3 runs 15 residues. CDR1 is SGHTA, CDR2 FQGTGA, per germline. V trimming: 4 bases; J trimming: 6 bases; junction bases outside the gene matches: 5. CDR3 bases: TGTGCCAGCAGCTCTAGCGGGAGATTCTCCGGGGAGCTGTTTTTT. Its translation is CASSSSGRFSGELFF.

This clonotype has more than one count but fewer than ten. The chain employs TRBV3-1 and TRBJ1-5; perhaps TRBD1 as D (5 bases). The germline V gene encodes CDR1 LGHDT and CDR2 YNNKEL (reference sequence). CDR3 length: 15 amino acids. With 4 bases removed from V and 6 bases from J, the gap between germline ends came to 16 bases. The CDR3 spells CASSPRQSVTQPQHF. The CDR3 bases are TGTGCCAGCAGCCCTAGACAGAGCGTTACTCAGCCCCAGCATTTT.

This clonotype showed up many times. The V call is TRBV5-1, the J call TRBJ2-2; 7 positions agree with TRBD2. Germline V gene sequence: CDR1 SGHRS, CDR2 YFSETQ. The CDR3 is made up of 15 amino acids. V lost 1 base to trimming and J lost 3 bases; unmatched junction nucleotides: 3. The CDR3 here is CASSLKAGDTGELFF. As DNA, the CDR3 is TGCGCCAGCAGCTTGAAGGCGGGAGACACCGGGGAGCTGTTTTTT. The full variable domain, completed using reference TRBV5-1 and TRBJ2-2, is KAGVTQTPRYLIKTRGQQVTLSCSPISGHRSVSWYQQTPGQGLQFLFEYFSETQRNKGNFPGRFSGRQFSNSRSEMNVSTLELGDSALYLCASSLKAGDTGELFFGEGSRLTVL.

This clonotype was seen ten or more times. The DNA for the CDR3 is TGCAGCGGGAGGGACAGGTACTACGAGCAGTACTTC. It codes for CSGRDRYYEQYF. The chain couples TRBV29-1 to TRBJ2-7, with 8 bases aligning to TRBD1. The CDR3 is made up of 12 amino acids. Germline loops: CDR1 SQVTM, CDR2 ANQGSEA. V shed 7 bases and J 3 bases; nucleotides not matched to a gene: 5.

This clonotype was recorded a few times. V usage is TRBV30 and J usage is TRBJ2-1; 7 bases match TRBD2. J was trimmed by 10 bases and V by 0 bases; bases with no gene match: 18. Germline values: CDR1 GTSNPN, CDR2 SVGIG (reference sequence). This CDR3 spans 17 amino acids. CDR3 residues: CAWSVVGGRAGDGEQFF. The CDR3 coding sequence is TGTGCCTGGAGTGTTGTTGGGGGGAGGGCCGGAGACGGGGAGCAGTTCTTC.

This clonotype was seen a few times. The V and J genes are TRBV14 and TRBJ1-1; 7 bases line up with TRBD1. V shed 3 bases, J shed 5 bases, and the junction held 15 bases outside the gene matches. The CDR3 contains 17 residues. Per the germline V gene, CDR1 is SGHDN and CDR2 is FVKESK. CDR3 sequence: CASSHDVTGYRTTEAFF. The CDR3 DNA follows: TGTGCCAGCAGCCATGATGTGACAGGGTATCGAACAACTGAAGCTTTCTTT. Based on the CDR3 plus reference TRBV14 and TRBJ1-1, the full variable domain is EAGVTQFPSHSVIEKGQTVTLRCDPISGHDNLYWYRRVMGKEIKFLLHFVKESKQDESGMPNNRFLAERTGGTYSTLKVQPAELEDSGVYFCASSHDVTGYRTTEAFFGQGTRLTVV.

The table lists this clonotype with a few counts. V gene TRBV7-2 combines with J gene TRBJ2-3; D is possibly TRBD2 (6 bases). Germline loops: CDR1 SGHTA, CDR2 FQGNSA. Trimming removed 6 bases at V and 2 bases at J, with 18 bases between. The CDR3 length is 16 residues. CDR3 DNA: TGTGCCAGCAGTCAAGCGGGCCACCCCCACACAGATACGCAGTATTTT. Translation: CASSQAGHPHTDTQYF.

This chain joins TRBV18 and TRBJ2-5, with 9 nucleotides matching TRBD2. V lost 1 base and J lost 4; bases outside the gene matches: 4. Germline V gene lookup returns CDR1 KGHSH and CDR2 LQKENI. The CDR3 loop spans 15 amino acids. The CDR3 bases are TGTGCCAGCTCACCACTAGCGGGAGTGGGAGAGACCCAGTACTTC. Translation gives CASSPLAGVGETQYF.

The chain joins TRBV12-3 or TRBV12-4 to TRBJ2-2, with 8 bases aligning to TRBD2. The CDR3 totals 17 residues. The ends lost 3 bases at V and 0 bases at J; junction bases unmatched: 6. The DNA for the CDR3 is TGTGCCAGCAGTTTGTTAGCGGGAAGGTCGAACACCGGGGAGCTGTTTTTT. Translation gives CASSLLAGRSNTGELFF.